Shown below are 30 T cell receptor beta chains from a single sample sequenced in a study of OX40 agonist ivuxolimab in advanced cancers. This table comes from immunoSEQ multiplex PCR, and its TCRdb copy is limited to in-frame clones, with some not included. The table records about 76,000 clones, 89% of them present only once. Sequences were derived from CD4+ or CD8+ T cells sorted from blood, sampled in a trial of the OX40 agonist ivuxolimab. These receptors all stem from an adult with an advanced solid tumor such as melanoma, head and neck, liver or kidney cancer.

The rearrangement links TRBV9 to TRBJ1-1, with TRBD1 as a possible D gene (6 bases). The V and J ends lost 0 bases and 2 bases respectively, with 11 bases between them. CDR3 size: 15 residues. Germline assignment: CDR1 SGDLS and CDR2 YYNGEE. CDR3: CASSVEPGANTEAFF. The CDR3 nucleotides are TGTGCCAGCAGCGTAGAACCGGGGGCAAACACTGAAGCTTTCTTT.

CDR3 loop: CASSLSRTNMGYTF. The CDR3 DNA follows: TGTGCCAGCAGTTTATCCAGGACTAATATGGGCTACACCTTC. The chain uses TRBV27 and TRBJ1-2; D is uncertain. Between the trimmed V and J ends, which lost 0 bases and 8 bases, there was a span of 13 bases. CDR3 length equals 14 residues. The germline V gene encodes CDR1 MNHEY and CDR2 SMNVEV (reference sequence).

The chain couples TRBV5-1 to TRBJ2-3, with 7 positions matching TRBD2. The length of the CDR3 is 14 residues. From germline, CDR1 is SGHRS and CDR2 YFSETQ. The ends lost 1 base at V and 6 bases at J; junction bases unmatched: 5. The CDR3 nucleotides are TGCGCCAGCAGCTTGTCTGGGGGGGTGGATACGCAGTATTTT. Its protein product is CASSLSGGVDTQYF.

The V and J genes are TRBV5-4 and TRBJ2-4; D ambiguous. V was cut by 1 base and J by 1 base, with 12 bases left in between. The CDR3 consists of 16 residues. Germline V gene lookup returns CDR1 SGHNT and CDR2 YYREEE (reference sequence). The CDR3 region has the DNA TGTGCCAGCAGCTTGAGTACAGTGCAGGCCAAAAACATTCAGTACTTC. Translated: CASSLSTVQAKNIQYF.

This clone has a single count. The chain has TRBV29-1 and TRBJ1-1; 7 bases fit TRBD1. This CDR3 is built from 15 residues. V was pared by 5 bases and J by 0 bases, with 9 bases of the junction left unmatched. Looked up from germline, CDR1 is SQVTM and CDR2 is ANQGSEA. CDR3 loop: CSVRQGWGMNTEAFF. The CDR3 nucleotides read TGCAGCGTTAGACAGGGCTGGGGGATGAACACTGAAGCTTTCTTT.

V usage is TRBV6-5 and J usage is TRBJ1-6; D is perhaps TRBD1 (5 bases). Per the germline V gene, CDR1 is MNHEY and CDR2 is SVGAGI. The CDR3 is 15 residues long. The ends were cut back, 6 bases at V and 0 bases at J, with 9 bases in the middle. CDR3: CASRSGSSYNSPLHF. CDR3 DNA: TGTGCCAGCAGATCAGGGAGCTCCTATAATTCACCCCTCCACTTT.

The chain joins TRBV27 to TRBJ2-2; the D gene is possibly TRBD1 (5 bases). With 6 bases removed from V and 1 base from J, the gap between germline ends came to 9 bases. From germline, CDR1 is MNHEY and CDR2 SMNVEV (reference sequence). The CDR3 loop spans 14 amino acids. The CDR3 bases are TGTGCCAGCAGGCAGGGTTTGAACACCGGGGAGCTGTTTTTT. This gives the protein CASRQGLNTGELFF.

The chain combines TRBV5-1 with TRBJ1-1; the D gene is possibly TRBD1 (5 bases). The length of the CDR3 is 14 residues. V gave up 1 base and J gave up 1 base, with 8 bases separating them. The V gene's germline CDR1 is SGHRS and CDR2 YFSETQ. Here the CDR3 reads CASSLQGTNTEAFF. In nucleotides, the CDR3 is TGCGCCAGCAGCTTGCAGGGTACGAACACTGAAGCTTTCTTT.

This chain connects TRBV7-2 to TRBJ2-2; D is possibly TRBD2 (6 bases). Germline CDR1 is SGHTA and CDR2 is FQGNSA. The length of the CDR3 is 15 residues. The ends were cut back, 5 bases at V and 7 bases at J, with 17 bases in the middle. The DNA for the CDR3 is TGTGCCAGCAGCCCCCGACTAGTAGGTTTCGGGGAGCTGTTTTTT. Translation: CASSPRLVGFGELFF.

In regard to this clone: Other DNA variants within this sample encode the same CDR3. The chain uses TRBV5-1 and TRBJ1-1; 9 positions agree with TRBD1. Germline V gene data show CDR1 as SGHRS and CDR2 as YFSETQ. V shed 2 bases, J shed 0 bases, and the junction held 2 bases outside the gene matches. The CDR3 totals 15 residues. The CDR3 nucleotides are TGCGCCAGCAGCTTACAGGGGGCTTTGAACACTGAAGCTTTCTTT. It translates to CASSLQGALNTEAFF.

The J gene is TRBJ2-3, the V gene TRBV2, with no clear D. Germline CDR1 and CDR2: SNHLY and FYNNEI. This CDR3 contains 14 residues. V was cut by 5 bases and J by 2 bases, with 11 bases left in between. In nucleotides, the CDR3 is TGTGCCAGCAGTTTATCCAATCCCACAGATACGCAGTATTTT. This sequence encodes CASSLSNPTDTQYF.

The chain couples TRBV7-9 to TRBJ2-1; D call uncertain. The V gene's germline CDR1 is SEHNR and CDR2 FQNEAQ (reference sequence). The CDR3 contains 16 residues. Trimming removed 1 base from V and 2 bases from J, with 12 bases in between. CDR3 region: CASSLGHGLTYNEQFF. The CDR3 region has the DNA TGTGCCAGCAGCTTAGGGCATGGGTTAACCTACAATGAGCAGTTCTTC.

The chain combines TRBV6-5 with TRBJ1-1; 9 bases match TRBD1. Looked up from germline, CDR1 is MNHEY and CDR2 is SVGAGI. With 6 bases clipped from V and 10 bases from J, the junction kept 6 bases outside the gene matches. This CDR3 spans 12 amino acids. CDR3 in amino acids: CASRNRGRGAFF. In DNA form, the CDR3 reads TGTGCCAGCAGGAACAGGGGGCGAGGAGCTTTCTTT.

This clone was found a few times. This rearrangement joins TRBV6-5 to TRBJ2-6, with D hard to call. The CDR3 is 13 amino acids. Germline CDR1 is MNHEY and CDR2 is SVGAGI. Trimming stripped 7 bases from V and 0 bases from J, with 4 bases between. The CDR3 bases are TGTGCCAGCAAGCCCTCTGGGGCCAACGTCCTGACTTTC. Translation: CASKPSGANVLTF.

This chain uses TRBV27 with TRBJ1-1; TRBD1 is a possible D gene (5 bases). The V end was cut by 6 bases, the J end by 5 bases, with 16 bases between. The CDR3 runs 14 residues. Germline values: CDR1 MNHEY, CDR2 SMNVEV (reference sequence). Written as DNA, the CDR3 is TGTGCCAGCAGCCGCGGGGGGAAGGGGACTGAAGCTTTCTTT. Its translation: CASSRGGKGTEAFF.

The chain joins TRBV18 to TRBJ2-3, with 7 bases identical to TRBD1. CDR3 size: 14 residues. J gave up 0 bases and V 6 bases, and 3 bases lay outside the gene matches. CDR1 and CDR2 (germline): KGHSH, LQKENI. DNA of the CDR3: TGTGCCAGCTCCCGGACAGGTAGCACAGATACGCAGTATTTT. It translates to CASSRTGSTDTQYF.

This chain joins TRBV7-2 and TRBJ2-3, with 11 bases identical to TRBD2. CDR1 and CDR2 (germline): SGHTA, FQGNSA. The CDR3 covers 19 residues. The trim removed 5 bases at V and 4 bases at J, leaving 17 bases unmatched. The DNA of the CDR3 is TGTGCCAGCAGCCCCATAGGTCTAGCGGGAGGCTTTATCGCAGATACGCAGTATTTT. This translates into CASSPIGLAGGFIADTQYF. The full variable domain, in which reference TRBV7-2 and TRBJ2-3 provide the parts outside the CDR3, is GAGVSQSPSNKVTEKGKDVELRCDPISGHTALYWYRQSLGQGLEFLIYFQGNSAPDKSGLPSDRFSAERTGGSVSTLTIQRTQQEDSAVYLCASSPIGLAGGFIADTQYFGPGTRLTVL.

This rearrangement joins TRBV6-4 to TRBJ2-6; 7 positions agree with TRBD1. Germline V gene sequence: CDR1 MRHNA, CDR2 SNTAGT. V gave up 2 bases and J gave up 2 bases; unmatched junction bases: 3. The length of the CDR3 is 16 residues. CDR3 amino acids: CASSDRQGAGANVLTF. Written as DNA, the CDR3 is TGTGCCAGCAGTGACAGACAGGGCGCTGGGGCCAACGTCCTGACTTTC.

CDR3 bases: TGCGCCAGCAGCCAAGAGCACAGCTCCTACGAGCAGTACTTC. Protein sequence: CASSQEHSSYEQYF. The rearrangement links TRBV5-1 to TRBJ2-7, with D unresolved. This CDR3 has 14 residues. V dropped 4 bases and J dropped 0 bases, with 11 bases sitting between them. Germline values: CDR1 SGHRS, CDR2 YFSETQ. Variable domain in full (rest from reference TRBV5-1 and TRBJ2-7): KAGVTQTPRYLIKTRGQQVTLSCSPISGHRSVSWYQQTPGQGLQFLFEYFSETQRNKGNFPGRFSGRQFSNSRSEMNVSTLELGDSALYLCASSQEHSSYEQYFGPGTRLTVT.

This clone appeared a single time. The sample has other DNA sequences that encode this CDR3 too. The chain carries TRBV18 and TRBJ2-5; unclear D gene. V was cut by 0 bases and J by 2 bases, with 4 bases left in between. CDR1 is KGHSH and CDR2 is LQKENI in the germline V gene. The CDR3 length is 13 residues. CDR3 in amino acids: CASSPPGQETQYF. The CDR3 coding sequence is TGTGCCAGCTCACCACCAGGGCAAGAGACCCAGTACTTC.

The chain is built from TRBV5-6 and TRBJ2-7, with TRBD2 identical over 7 bases. Germline CDR1 is SGHDT and CDR2 is YYEEEE. After removal of 4 bases from V and 2 bases from J, the junction contained 3 bases not matched to a gene. CDR3 length: 13 amino acids. The CDR3 loop reads CASSRGGTYEQYV. CDR3 sequence (DNA): TGTGCCAGCAGCCGCGGGGGAACCTACGAGCAGTACGTC.

The rearrangement links TRBV4-3 to TRBJ2-1; the D gene is possibly TRBD2 (7 bases). This CDR3 region has 15 residues. Germline CDR1 and CDR2: LGHNA and YSLEER. Deletions cut 4 bases from V and 0 bases from J, with 10 bases between. The CDR3 DNA reads TGCGCCAGCAGCCGGGGGGGCCCCTCCTACAATGAGCAGTTCTTC. Protein product: CASSRGGPSYNEQFF.

The chain recombines TRBV6-1 with TRBJ2-7; 9 bases are shared with TRBD1. Germline V lookup: CDR1 MNHNS, CDR2 SASEGT. This CDR3 spans 15 amino acids. J was trimmed by 1 base and V by 6 bases; bases with no gene match: 7. CDR3 sequence: CASSRRQGVSYEQYV. DNA of the CDR3: TGTGCCAGCAGCCGTCGACAGGGGGTTTCCTACGAGCAGTACGTC.

The V gene is TRBV30, the J gene TRBJ2-7, with TRBD1 identical over 10 bases. Germline V gene lookup returns CDR1 GTSNPN and CDR2 SVGIG (reference sequence). With 5 bases clipped from V and 4 bases from J, the junction kept 2 bases outside the gene matches. The CDR3 loop spans 12 amino acids. The CDR3 sequence is CAWGQGVYEQYF. CDR3 in DNA: TGTGCCTGGGGACAGGGGGTTTACGAGCAGTACTTC. The variable domain in full, completed from reference TRBV30 and TRBJ2-7, reads SQTIHQWPATLVQPVGSPLSLECTVEGTSNPNLYWYRQAAGRGLQLLFYSVGIGQISSEVPQNLSASRPQDRQFILSSKKLLLSDSGFYLCAWGQGVYEQYFGPGTRLTVT.

V and J are TRBV2 and TRBJ1-6, with D maybe TRBD1 (5 bases). Trimming removed 7 bases from V and 8 bases from J, with 15 bases in between. Germline lookup yields CDR1 SNHLY and CDR2 FYNNEI. CDR3 length: 14 amino acids. The CDR3 reads CASTPGAQYSPLHF. The CDR3 bases are TGTGCCAGCACCCCCGGGGCTCAATATTCACCCCTCCACTTT.

J is TRBJ1-5 and V is TRBV18, with a weak D call TRBD1 (5 bases). The CDR3 is 14 residues long. The V end lost 3 bases, the J end lost 11 bases, and 17 bases lay between the germline ends. Germline V gene lookup returns CDR1 KGHSH and CDR2 LQKENI. The DNA for the CDR3 is TGTGCCAGCTCACCCCGGGACGTCCTTGATTCCCAGCATTTT. The encoded protein is CASSPRDVLDSQHF.

The chain has TRBV7-2 and TRBJ2-5; D may be TRBD1 (5 bases). The ends were cut back, 1 base at V and 3 bases at J, with 6 bases in the middle. The CDR3 loop spans 13 amino acids. CDR1 SGHTA and CDR2 FQGNSA come from the germline V gene. For the CDR3, the DNA is TGTGCCAGCAGCTTAGGGGGCGAAGAGACCCAGTACTTC. Translation: CASSLGGEETQYF.

This rearrangement joins TRBV7-8 to TRBJ2-3; D gene uncertain. Germline V lookup: CDR1 SGHVS, CDR2 FQNEAQ. CDR3 length: 17 amino acids. Trimming stripped 7 bases from V and 6 bases from J, with 26 bases between. For the CDR3, the DNA is TGTGCCAGCACCGCCCCCCGGCGTTACTCGGGCTCGGATACGCAGTATTTT. Its translation: CASTAPRRYSGSDTQYF.

This chain links TRBV29-1 with TRBJ1-1; perhaps TRBD1 as D (5 bases). Per germline, CDR1 SQVTM and CDR2 ANQGSEA. The CDR3 extends over 16 amino acids. Trimming removed 5 bases from V and 1 base from J, with 20 bases in between. The CDR3 loop reads CSVRRGQNGPNTEAFF. The CDR3 DNA is TGCAGCGTTCGAAGGGGTCAGAACGGACCGAACACTGAAGCTTTCTTT.

The chain links TRBV11-2 to TRBJ2-5; D is undetermined. V lost 3 bases, J lost 5 bases, and 16 bases lay in between. Germline CDR1 reads SGHAT; CDR2 reads FQNNGV. This CDR3 has 15 residues. CDR3 bases: TGTGCCAGCAGCTTCGAACGGGTGGGTGGGGAGACCCAGTACTTC. As protein: CASSFERVGGETQYF.